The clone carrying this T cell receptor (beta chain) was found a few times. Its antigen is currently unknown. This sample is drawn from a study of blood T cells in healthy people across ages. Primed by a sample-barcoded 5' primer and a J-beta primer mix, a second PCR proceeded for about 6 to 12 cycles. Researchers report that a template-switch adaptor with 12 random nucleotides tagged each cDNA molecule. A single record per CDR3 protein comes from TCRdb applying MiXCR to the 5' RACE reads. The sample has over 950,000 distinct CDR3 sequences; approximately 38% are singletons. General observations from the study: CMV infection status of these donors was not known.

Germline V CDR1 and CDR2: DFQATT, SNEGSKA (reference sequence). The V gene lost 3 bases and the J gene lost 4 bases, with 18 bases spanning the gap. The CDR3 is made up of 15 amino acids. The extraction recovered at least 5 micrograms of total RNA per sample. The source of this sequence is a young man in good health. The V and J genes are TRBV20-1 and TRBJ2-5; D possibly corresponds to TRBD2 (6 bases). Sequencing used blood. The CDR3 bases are TGCAGTGCTAGTACTTTGCGGCAGGGAGGAGAGACCCAGTACTTC. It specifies CSASTLRQGGETQYF.